This passage covers 21 T cell receptor beta chains from one sample sequenced in a study of response to subunit inactivated influenza vaccine. TCRdb ran MiXCR on the RT-PCR reads and lists one entry per CDR3 protein. The table has just under 550,000 distinct CDR3 sequences, approximately 20% seen once. The data were also submitted as part of a second study, on T cells expressing NK-cell markers. That publication notes: Synthesis of TCR beta cDNA relied on 5'RACE template switching carrying UMIs.

The source material was CD4+ T cells sorted from PBMCs, sampled about 13 days after vaccination. These receptor sequences come from a middle-aged man who received an inactivated influenza vaccine.

This clonotype was seen at least ten times. The J gene is TRBJ2-2, the V gene TRBV30; 9 bases line up with TRBD1. The CDR3 extends over 16 amino acids. V gave up 4 bases and J gave up 5 bases; unmatched junction bases: 11. CDR1 is GTSNPN and CDR2 is SVGIG in the germline V gene (reference sequence). The CDR3 is CAWNRIGTGPTGELFF. The CDR3 region has the DNA TGTGCCTGGAATAGAATAGGGACAGGGCCAACCGGGGAGCTGTTTTTT.

This clonotype was detected only a few times. This chain connects TRBV5-1 to TRBJ2-3; TRBD2 agrees at 10 bases. V was pared by 2 bases and J by 1 base, with 13 bases of the junction left unmatched. The germline V gene encodes CDR1 SGHRS and CDR2 YFSETQ. The CDR3 consists of 19 residues. Written as DNA, the CDR3 is TGCGCCAGCAGCTTTCCGGGGGGCCGGACTAGCGGCCGCACAGATACGCAGTATTTT. Protein sequence: CASSFPGGRTSGRTDTQYF.

This clonotype was seen a handful of times. The chain combines TRBV4-2 with TRBJ2-4, with D possibly matching TRBD1 (8 bases). Trimming pared 0 bases from V and 6 bases from J, leaving 15 bases between. Per germline, CDR1 LGHNA and CDR2 YNFKEQ. The CDR3 is made up of 16 amino acids. The DNA of the CDR3 is TGTGCCAGCAGCCAAGAAACAGGGGGGGTGGGAAACATTCAGTACTTC. This gives the protein CASSQETGGVGNIQYF.

This sequence joins TRBV6-5 and TRBJ1-1; the D gene is possibly TRBD1 (5 bases). CDR1 MNHEY and CDR2 SVGAGI come from the germline V gene. The CDR3 has 17 amino acids. V gave up 0 bases and J gave up 1 base, with 15 bases separating them. The CDR3 nucleotides are TGTGCCAGCAGTTACTCGATAGTCAGGGTGGCGAACACTGAAGCTTTCTTT. Amino acids: CASSYSIVRVANTEAFF.

The chain combines TRBV30 with TRBJ2-1, with D unclear. This CDR3 has 11 residues. Germline V gene lookup returns CDR1 GTSNPN and CDR2 SVGIG (reference sequence). V was clipped by 6 bases and J by 11 bases, with 14 bases between them. The CDR3 region is CACSLSRQQFF. CDR3 DNA: TGTGCCTGTAGCCTGAGCCGACAGCAGTTCTTC.

This CDR3 reads CASRRLGGTYEQYF. CDR3 nucleotide sequence: TGTGCCAGCAGACGACTTGGTGGCACCTACGAGCAGTACTTC. The chain combines TRBV11-2 with TRBJ2-7; no reliable D call. The V end was cut by 6 bases, the J end by 2 bases, with 14 bases between. This CDR3 region has 14 residues. Looked up from germline, CDR1 is SGHAT and CDR2 is FQNNGV.

CDR3 in DNA: TGTGCCAGCAGCCCAGGACAGGGGGCCGGGCCCCAGCATTTT. Its translation: CASSPGQGAGPQHF. The rearrangement links TRBV11-2 to TRBJ1-5; 11 nucleotides line up with TRBD1. Germline V gene data show CDR1 as SGHAT and CDR2 as FQNNGV. The CDR3 covers 14 residues. The trim removed 5 bases at V and 9 bases at J, leaving 6 bases unmatched.

This clonotype came up a few times. The rearrangement joins TRBV12-3 or TRBV12-4 to TRBJ1-5; 10 nucleotides align to TRBD1. Germline trimming cut 6 bases from V and 6 bases from J; bases unmatched to any gene: 5. CDR3 length: 14 amino acids. This chain's CDR3 is CASRRDRGVQPQHF. The CDR3 DNA sequence: TGTGCCAGCAGGCGGGACAGGGGAGTTCAGCCCCAGCATTTT.

The V and J genes are TRBV20-1 and TRBJ2-7, with 12 bases matching TRBD2. The V gene end was trimmed by 1 base and the J gene end by 4 bases; junction bases not matched to a gene: 8. In germline, CDR1 is DFQATT, CDR2 SNEGSKA (reference sequence). The CDR3 has 16 residues. CDR3 protein: CSARVHYGTSGYEQYF. CDR3 sequence (DNA): TGCAGTGCTAGAGTACATTACGGGACTAGCGGGTACGAGCAGTACTTC.

This clonotype was picked up a small number of times. The chain joins TRBV20-1 to TRBJ2-7; 7 nucleotides align to TRBD1. Per the germline V gene, CDR1 is DFQATT and CDR2 is SNEGSKA (reference sequence). Trimming removed 1 base from V and 2 bases from J; junction bases left unmatched: 5. This CDR3 has 14 amino acids. In DNA, the CDR3 is TGCAGTGCTAGAGTCACAGGGGCGGCCTACGAGCAGTACTTC. It yields the protein CSARVTGAAYEQYF.

The gene calls are TRBV5-5 and TRBJ1-5; possibly TRBD1 for D (5 bases). CDR3 length equals 14 residues. The germline V gene has CDR1 SGHKS and CDR2 YYEKEE (reference sequence). Trimming cost V 3 bases and J 0 bases, with 7 bases left between them. DNA of the CDR3: TGTGCCAGCAGCTGGGGGTATAGCAATCAGCCCCAGCATTTT. Translation: CASSWGYSNQPQHF. The variable domain in full, with the rest retrieved from reference TRBV5-5 and TRBJ1-5, is DAGVTQSPTHLIKTRGQQVTLRCSPISGHKSVSWYQQVLGQGPQFIFQYYEKEERGRGNFPDRFSARQFPNYSSELNVNALLLGDSALYLCASSWGYSNQPQHFGDGTRLSIL.

V is TRBV7-6 and J is TRBJ2-5; 8 bases map to TRBD2. The V segment lost 8 bases and the J segment 5 bases; nucleotides outside the gene matches: 10. This CDR3 has 14 amino acids. CDR1 and CDR2 from the germline V gene are SGHVS and FNYEAQ. DNA for the CDR3: TGTGCCAGCGCAATGAAGGCGGGAGGCGAGACCCAGTACTTC. Its protein product is CASAMKAGGETQYF.

The chain has TRBV6-5 and TRBJ1-6; D gene uncertain. Germline lookup yields CDR1 MNHEY and CDR2 SVGAGI. CDR3 length equals 17 residues. Trimming cost V 0 bases and J 0 bases, with 9 bases left between them. CDR3 DNA sequence: TGTGCCAGCAGTTACTCGGTTGGAAGCTCCTATAATTCACCCCTCCACTTT. This sequence encodes CASSYSVGSSYNSPLHF.

The J gene is TRBJ2-6, the V gene TRBV9; unclear D gene. The CDR3 runs 15 residues. V was pared by 4 bases and J by 0 bases, with 8 bases between. Germline V CDR1 and CDR2: SGDLS, YYNGEE. The CDR3 sequence: CASSPRLSGANVLTF. The CDR3 DNA reads as TGTGCCAGCAGCCCCCGTCTCTCTGGGGCCAACGTCCTGACTTTC.

This clonotype was counted between two and nine times. The chain couples TRBV6-2 or TRBV6-3 to TRBJ1-5; 7 bases match TRBD1. The CDR3 runs 13 residues. Germline V gene data show CDR1 as MNHEY and CDR2 as SVGEGT. J gave up 4 bases and V 10 bases, and 7 bases lay outside the gene matches. This chain's CDR3 is CATSDRVNQPQHF. CDR3 DNA sequence: TGTGCCACTTCTGACAGGGTAAATCAGCCCCAGCATTTT.

This clonotype was detected a few times. The chain couples TRBV29-1 to TRBJ1-5, with D perhaps matching TRBD1 (5 bases). The ends were cut back, 2 bases at V and 2 bases at J, with 7 bases in the middle. The germline V gene has CDR1 SQVTM and CDR2 ANQGSEA. CDR3 length: 13 amino acids. The CDR3, as DNA: TGCAGCGTTGAACAGGGAGGCAATCAGCCCCAGCATTTT. Amino acid sequence: CSVEQGGNQPQHF.

The chain couples TRBV21-1 to TRBJ2-4; whether TRBD1, the table's D call, matches the DNA was not checked. TRBJ2-5 explains the end of the DNA better; the J call may be wrong. TRBV21-1 is deemed a pseudogene. CDR3 size: 13 residues. CDR3 nucleotides: TGTGCCAGCAGCAAAGGGGGGACAGGGACCCAGTACTTC. The encoded protein is CASSKGGTGTQYF.

The gene calls are TRBV7-2 and TRBJ1-2; a weak D match, TRBD1 (5 bases). This CDR3 is built from 15 residues. V lost 0 bases to trimming and J lost 4 bases, with 12 bases between them. Germline V gives CDR1 SGHTA, CDR2 FQGNSA. CDR3 DNA: TGTGCCAGCAGCTTAGCTGGGGCAGGAGGCTATGGCTACACCTTC. This gives the protein CASSLAGAGGYGYTF.

There are a few counts of this clonotype. This rearrangement joins TRBV20-1 to TRBJ2-2; tentative D call: TRBD1 (5 bases). Trimming cost V 0 bases and J 4 bases, with 12 bases left between them. Germline CDR1 and CDR2: DFQATT and SNEGSKA (reference sequence). The CDR3 has 15 residues. The CDR3 reads CSAREHGAGTGELFF. Written as DNA, the CDR3 is TGCAGTGCTAGAGAACATGGGGCTGGCACCGGGGAGCTGTTTTTT.

In this sample, this clonotype turned up once. This chain connects TRBV20-1 to TRBJ2-3; TRBD2 matches at 10 bases. Germline CDR1 DFQATT, CDR2 SNEGSKA (reference sequence). The CDR3 loop spans 16 amino acids. The ends lost 0 bases at V and 6 bases at J; junction bases unmatched: 9. The CDR3 loop is CSARDRFQREGDTQYF. CDR3 nucleotide sequence: TGCAGTGCTAGAGATAGGTTCCAGCGGGAGGGTGATACGCAGTATTTT.

This clonotype was seen only a few times. V usage is TRBV6-2 or TRBV6-3 and J usage is TRBJ2-7; D remains ambiguous. Germline V CDR1 and CDR2: MNHEY, SVGEGT. The germline V and J ends were trimmed by 7 bases and 4 bases, with 17 bases remaining between them. This CDR3 region has 14 residues. CDR3 region: CASTSPVVLYEQYF. The CDR3 nucleotides read TGTGCCAGCACCTCTCCGGTTGTTTTATACGAGCAGTACTTC.